A single sample gave rise to the 11 T cell receptor beta chains below, sequenced in a study of CD8 T cells in Susac syndrome. A quantity of about 0.45 to 1 ug RNA underwent reverse transcription using random hexamers. From the immunoSEQ multiplex PCR reads, TCRdb called clonotypes with MiXCR, one entry per CDR3 protein. This sample has roughly 130,000 distinct CDR3 sequences, with 90% to 95% found just once. Sequenced input: CD4+ T cells from PBMCs. The receptor set was obtained from a human donor in good health.

The rearrangement uses TRBV2 and TRBJ1-2; D uncertain. The V end lost 2 bases, the J end lost 6 bases, and 19 bases lay between the germline ends. The CDR3 consists of 16 residues. Germline CDR1 reads SNHLY; CDR2 reads FYNNEI. Here the CDR3 DNA reads TGTGCCAGCAGTGAAACCTCAAAGTTGGCATCCAATGGCTACACCTTC. This sequence encodes CASSETSKLASNGYTF.

This clonotype turned up a few times. The gene calls are TRBV7-2 and TRBJ2-6; D may be TRBD1 (5 bases). The length of the CDR3 is 15 residues. The germline V and J ends were trimmed by 6 bases and 0 bases, with 9 bases remaining between them. Germline values: CDR1 SGHTA, CDR2 FQGNSA. This CDR3 is CASSRDSSGANVLTF. CDR3 nucleotide sequence: TGTGCCAGCAGTCGCGACAGCTCTGGGGCCAACGTCCTGACTTTC.

The chain carries TRBV29-1 and TRBJ2-4, with D possibly matching TRBD1 (6 bases). This CDR3 is 13 amino acids long. The germline V and J ends were trimmed by 5 bases and 9 bases, with 17 bases remaining between them. Per the germline V gene, CDR1 is SQVTM and CDR2 is ANQGSEA. The CDR3 region is CSVRDTGSGIQYF. The CDR3 nucleotides are TGCAGCGTTAGGGACACGGGGTCGGGCATTCAGTACTTC. Drawing the rest from reference TRBV29-1 and TRBJ2-4, the complete variable domain is SAVISQKPSRDICQRGTSLTIQCQVDSQVTMMFWYRQQPGQSLTLIATANQGSEATYESGFVIDKFPISRPNLTFSTLTVSNMSPEDSSIYLCSVRDTGSGIQYFGAGTRLSVL.

This chain connects TRBV29-1 to TRBJ1-2; 8 bases align to TRBD1. V shed 3 bases, J shed 6 bases, and the junction held 3 bases outside the gene matches. The CDR3 runs to 12 residues. Germline V lookup: CDR1 SQVTM, CDR2 ANQGSEA. The CDR3 reads CSVDGTGDGYTF. The CDR3 nucleotides are TGCAGCGTTGATGGGACAGGTGATGGCTACACCTTC. Together with reference TRBV29-1 and TRBJ1-2, the CDR3 gives the full variable domain: SAVISQKPSRDICQRGTSLTIQCQVDSQVTMMFWYRQQPGQSLTLIATANQGSEATYESGFVIDKFPISRPNLTFSTLTVSNMSPEDSSIYLCSVDGTGDGYTFGSGTRLTVV.

Only a few counts were recorded for this clonotype. The V gene is TRBV12-3 or TRBV12-4, the J gene TRBJ2-2; no firm D call. The CDR3 contains 12 residues. V was clipped by 1 base and J by 6 bases, with 3 bases between them. CDR3 in amino acids: CASSLVPGELFF. The CDR3 DNA sequence: TGTGCCAGCAGTTTAGTTCCCGGGGAGCTGTTTTTT.

V gene TRBV5-1 combines with J gene TRBJ2-2; D call uncertain. Trimming shortened V by 0 bases and J by 6 bases, and 6 bases separated the two germline ends. The germline CDR1 and CDR2 sequences are SGHRS and YFSETQ. The CDR3 is made up of 13 amino acids. The CDR3 region is CASSLAESGELFF. The CDR3 bases are TGCGCCAGCAGCTTGGCCGAGTCCGGGGAGCTGTTTTTT.

The chain combines TRBV24-1 with TRBJ2-1; no reliable D call. The CDR3 totals 11 residues. CDR1 and CDR2 from the germline V gene are KGHDR and SFDVKD. V lost 4 bases and J 10 bases, leaving 7 bases between the germline ends. The CDR3 DNA follows: TGTGCCACCAGTGAGAGGACCGAGCAGTTCTTC. As protein: CATSERTEQFF.

The gene calls are TRBV5-1 and TRBJ1-1; 11 bases agree with TRBD1. Germline-derived CDR1 and CDR2 are SGHRS and YFSETQ. This CDR3 comprises 17 residues. The trim removed 0 bases at V and 0 bases at J, leaving 4 bases unmatched. The CDR3 spells CASSLGGTGGLNTEAFF. The CDR3 DNA sequence: TGCGCCAGCAGCTTGGGCGGGACAGGGGGATTGAACACTGAAGCTTTCTTT.

The rearrangement joins TRBV5-1 to TRBJ2-6, with D possibly matching TRBD2 (7 bases). The V gene's germline CDR1 is SGHRS and CDR2 YFSETQ. The CDR3 spans 15 residues. V was cut by 4 bases and J by 6 bases, with 14 bases left in between. CDR3 sequence: CASSGAGAEANVLTF. The CDR3 DNA sequence: TGCGCCAGCAGCGGGGCGGGGGCGGAGGCCAACGTCCTGACTTTC. Full variable domain (remainder filled in from reference TRBV5-1 and TRBJ2-6): KAGVTQTPRYLIKTRGQQVTLSCSPISGHRSVSWYQQTPGQGLQFLFEYFSETQRNKGNFPGRFSGRQFSNSRSEMNVSTLELGDSALYLCASSGAGAEANVLTFGAGSRLTVL.

The sample holds one count of this clonotype. This chain joins TRBV4-2 and TRBJ2-7; TRBD2 matches 8 bases. The CDR3 contains 15 residues. The V gene's germline CDR1 is LGHNA and CDR2 YNFKEQ. The V and J ends lost 2 bases and 3 bases, in that order; junction bases with no gene match: 6. CDR3 nucleotide sequence: TGTGCCAGCAGCCAACCGGCGGGAGGAGGCTACGAGCAGTACTTC. Protein product: CASSQPAGGGYEQYF.

The chain joins TRBV7-9 to TRBJ2-7; D unresolved. In germline, CDR1 is SEHNR, CDR2 FQNEAQ (reference sequence). Trimming took 3 bases from V and 5 from J, leaving 5 bases between them. The CDR3 extends over 11 amino acids. CDR3: CASSLGNEQYF. The CDR3 DNA follows: TGTGCCAGCAGCTTGGGGAACGAGCAGTACTTC.